This T cell receptor (beta chain) is drawn from a study of blood T cell repertoires in COVID-19. Across the whole study: Acute and convalescent COVID-19 samples came from the United States, Italy and Spain.

Libraries were prepared by immunoSEQ multiplex PCR; TCRdb keeps only in-frame clonotypes and omits some of them. The sample includes 35,000 to 45,000 clones, more than 70% of them seen just once. The germline CDR1 and CDR2 sequences are LNHDA and SQIVND (reference sequence). The V and J ends lost 8 bases and 9 bases respectively, with 17 bases between them. The CDR3 sequence is 14 residues long. The TCR was taken from a man between 70 and 80 years old with active COVID-19. The sequenced sample was peripheral blood. The gene calls are TRBV19 and TRBJ1-6; a weak D match, TRBD1 (5 bases). Written as DNA, the CDR3 is TGTGCCAGTCATATCACGCGGGGCGCTTCACCCCTCCACTTT. As protein: CASHITRGASPLHF. The full variable domain, with the rest looked up from reference TRBV19 and TRBJ1-6, is DGGITQSPKYLFRKEGQNVTLSCEQNLNHDAMYWYRQDPGQGLRLIYYSQIVNDFQKGDIAEGYSVSREKKESFPLTVTSAQKNPTAFYLCASHITRGASPLHFGNGTRLTVT.